These 18 T cell receptor beta chains were all obtained from the same sample, sequenced in a study of cytomegalovirus exposure and HLA in healthy donors. PCR employed 60 Vbeta and 13 Jbeta primers. Assay used: immunoSEQ multiplex PCR; TCRdb lists only in-frame clones, some missing. In the table there are around 110,000 clones, 9.5% of which are singletons. Source material: PBMCs. These receptors were taken from a man aged 25 to 40 in good health and CMV-seronegative.

This rearrangement joins TRBV7-2 to TRBJ2-1; 7 bases match TRBD2. V dropped 5 bases and J dropped 2; count of bases not matched to a gene: 12. The germline gives CDR1 SGHTA, CDR2 FQGNSA. CDR3 length equals 17 residues. The CDR3 nucleotides read TGTGCCAGCAGCCTCGCTGGCCTAGCGGTAACCTACAATGAGCAGTTCTTC. This codes for CASSLAGLAVTYNEQFF.

The genes are TRBV7-9 and TRBJ1-4; possibly TRBD1 for D (5 bases). Germline V gene data show CDR1 as SEHNR and CDR2 as FQNEAQ (reference sequence). Trimming removed 3 bases at V and 4 bases at J, with 12 bases between. There are 15 residues in the CDR3. The chain's CDR3 is CASSLSGADNEKLFF. For the CDR3, the DNA is TGTGCCAGCAGCTTGAGCGGGGCCGATAATGAAAAACTGTTTTTT. The full variable domain, rest sourced from reference TRBV7-9 and TRBJ1-4, is DTGVSQNPRHKITKRGQNVTFRCDPISEHNRLYWYRQTLGQGPEFLTYFQNEAQLEKSRLLSDRFSAERPKGSFSTLEIQRTEQGDSAMYLCASSLSGADNEKLFFGSGTQLSVL.

This clone was seen more than once but under ten times. This chain joins TRBV30 and TRBJ2-7; the D gene is possibly TRBD2 (5 bases). The CDR3 is 13 residues long. Germline lookup yields CDR1 GTSNPN and CDR2 SVGIG (reference sequence). Deletions cut 0 bases from V and 3 bases from J, with 9 bases between. The CDR3 DNA reads TGTGCCTGGAGTGTAGGGAGAGTCTACGAGCAGTACTTC. As protein: CAWSVGRVYEQYF.

This sequence joins TRBV11-3 and TRBJ2-1, with TRBD2 matching over 9 bases. The junction had 5 bases not matched to a gene; V was cut back by 1 base and J by 4 bases. Per the germline V gene, CDR1 is SGHNT and CDR2 is YENEEA. The CDR3 runs 16 residues. The CDR3 sequence is CASSLGRLADYNEQFF. The CDR3 DNA reads as TGTGCCAGCAGCTTAGGCCGACTAGCGGATTACAATGAGCAGTTCTTC.

This clone was found a few times. This chain connects TRBV27 to TRBJ2-1, with 13 bases identical to TRBD2. Germline values: CDR1 MNHEY, CDR2 SMNVEV (reference sequence). Trimming at V came to 8 bases and at J to 3 bases, leaving 4 bases not matched to a gene. This CDR3 has 15 amino acids. The CDR3 sequence is CASRTSGGFYNEQFF. In nucleotides, the CDR3 is TGTGCCAGCCGGACTAGCGGGGGTTTCTACAATGAGCAGTTCTTC.

This clone came up a few times. This chain uses TRBV18 with TRBJ2-7; a weak D match, TRBD2 (5 bases). Germline CDR1 and CDR2: KGHSH and LQKENI. The CDR3 consists of 13 residues. With 9 bases removed from V and 5 bases from J, the gap between germline ends came to 17 bases. CDR3 amino acids: CASSVREPDEQYF. In nucleotides, the CDR3 is TGTGCCAGTTCAGTTAGGGAGCCCGACGAGCAGTACTTC. The complete variable domain, with remaining parts taken from reference TRBV18 and TRBJ2-7, reads NAGVMQNPRHLVRRRGQEARLRCSPMKGHSHVYWYRQLPEEGLKFMVYLQKENIIDESGMPKERFSAEFPKEGPSILRIQQVVRGDSAAYFCASSVREPDEQYFGPGTRLTVT.

The V gene is TRBV7-2, the J gene TRBJ2-7, with 8 bases that match TRBD1. This CDR3 is built from 13 residues. Germline CDR1 reads SGHTA; CDR2 reads FQGNSA. V gave up 6 bases and J gave up 5 bases; unmatched junction bases: 6. CDR3 bases: TGTGCCAGCAGGAGACAGGGGTTCGACGAGCAGTACTTC. Its translation is CASRRQGFDEQYF.

This chain joins TRBV5-4 and TRBJ2-3; the match to TRBD2 covers 8 bases. This CDR3 has 15 residues. Germline trimming cut 5 bases from V and 3 bases from J; bases unmatched to any gene: 8. Germline V lookup: CDR1 SGHNT, CDR2 YYREEE (reference sequence). The CDR3 DNA follows: TGTGCCAGCAGTACCGACGGGAGGGAAACAGATACGCAGTATTTT. Translation gives CASSTDGRETDTQYF.

The chain carries TRBV18 and TRBJ2-5; D is undetermined. CDR1 and CDR2 (germline): KGHSH, LQKENI. This CDR3 spans 11 amino acids. Deletions cut 5 bases from V and 6 bases from J, with 7 bases between. The CDR3 region is CASSVSQTQYF. The CDR3 nucleotides read TGTGCCAGCTCAGTCAGTCAGACCCAGTACTTC.

There are a few counts of this clone. The rearrangement uses TRBV6-6 and TRBJ2-7, with a weak D call TRBD2 (6 bases). V lost 0 bases, J lost 1 base, and 13 bases lay in between. Germline values: CDR1 MNHNY, CDR2 SVGAGI (reference sequence). CDR3 length: 16 amino acids. The CDR3 DNA reads as TGTGCCAGCAGTTACTCGATGGGCGGGATGTCCTACGAGCAGTACTTC. It specifies CASSYSMGGMSYEQYF.

This clone turned up a few times. The chain uses TRBV19 and TRBJ1-5; a weak D match, TRBD1 (6 bases). The V gene's germline CDR1 is LNHDA and CDR2 SQIVND (reference sequence). V gave up 6 bases and J gave up 5 bases, with 35 bases separating them. The CDR3 runs 21 residues. The CDR3 sequence: CASSSTRRMNREGVKDQPQHF. DNA of the CDR3: TGTGCCAGTAGCTCCACACGCAGAATGAACAGGGAGGGGGTTAAGGATCAGCCCCAGCATTTT.

This clone was found a few times. J is TRBJ2-5 and V is TRBV11-3, with 12 bases matching TRBD2. Germline V gives CDR1 SGHNT, CDR2 YENEEA. The CDR3 is 19 residues long. V lost 5 bases to trimming and J lost 4 bases; unmatched junction nucleotides: 17. CDR3 bases: TGTGCCAGCAGCCCGGGACTAGCGGGTAGGGGGTTCGTGATAGAGACCCAGTACTTC. Encoded protein: CASSPGLAGRGFVIETQYF.

This clone turned up a few times. The chain carries TRBV2 and TRBJ2-1; TRBD2 matches at 8 bases. The germline V gene encodes CDR1 SNHLY and CDR2 FYNNEI. The V and J ends lost 6 bases and 11 bases, in that order; junction bases with no gene match: 3. The CDR3 consists of 11 residues. CDR3 amino acids: CASSLAGQQFF. CDR3 in DNA: TGTGCCAGCAGCCTAGCGGGTCAGCAGTTCTTC.

The CDR3 DNA reads as TGTGCCAGCAGCCTCTCCGGGACAGGGAATGTTAGGCCCCAGCATTTT. It codes for CASSLSGTGNVRPQHF. V is TRBV27 and J is TRBJ1-5; 9 nucleotides align to TRBD1. The CDR3 consists of 16 residues. Looked up from germline, CDR1 is MNHEY and CDR2 is SMNVEV (reference sequence). The V and J ends lost 6 bases and 9 bases, in that order; junction bases with no gene match: 15.

V usage is TRBV2 and J usage is TRBJ2-3, with D tentatively TRBD1 (6 bases). The V gene's germline CDR1 is SNHLY and CDR2 FYNNEI. V dropped 4 bases and J dropped 3 bases, with 11 bases sitting between them. The CDR3 runs 14 residues. This CDR3 is CASSGTGRTDTQYF. CDR3 DNA: TGTGCCAGCAGTGGTACAGGGAGAACAGATACGCAGTATTTT.

The V gene is TRBV19, the J gene TRBJ1-2; unclear D gene. The CDR3 runs 13 residues. The germline gives CDR1 LNHDA, CDR2 SQIVND (reference sequence). V was cut by 3 bases and J by 4 bases, with 9 bases left in between. The CDR3 region has the DNA TGTGCCAGTAGTATGGGCAGAAGCTATGGCTACACCTTC. Its protein is CASSMGRSYGYTF.

V gene TRBV2 combines with J gene TRBJ1-4, with D perhaps TRBD1 (5 bases). The CDR3 consists of 16 residues. Trimming cost V 7 bases and J 0 bases, with 15 bases left between them. In germline, CDR1 is SNHLY, CDR2 FYNNEI. CDR3 amino acids: CASISNEGATNEKLFF. The CDR3 DNA is TGTGCCAGCATCTCTAATGAAGGGGCAACTAATGAAAAACTGTTTTTT.

The V call is TRBV19, the J call TRBJ1-1, with 7 nucleotides matching TRBD1. Germline V gives CDR1 LNHDA, CDR2 SQIVND (reference sequence). Trimming at V came to 7 bases and at J to 4 bases, leaving 9 bases not matched to a gene. The CDR3 contains 14 residues. The CDR3 reads CASTPDRYFTEAFF. The DNA of the CDR3 is TGTGCCAGTACCCCGGACAGGTATTTCACTGAAGCTTTCTTT.